Below are 26 T cell receptor beta chains sequenced from a single sample in a study of identical twins. Each CDR3 protein gets one entry after TCRdb re-called the 5' RACE reads with MiXCR. The repertoire holds 140,000 to 150,000 distinct CDR3 sequences, roughly 3.5% seen once, with 8.1% in the top ten. Specimen: memory T cells sorted from blood. Every receptor here comes from a man aged 18 to 29 in good health.

This clonotype has ten or more counts. This chain connects TRBV20-1 to TRBJ2-6; D not certain. This CDR3 spans 15 amino acids. V shed 1 base and J shed 0 bases, with 7 bases lying between them. Per germline, CDR1 DFQATT and CDR2 SNEGSKA (reference sequence). CDR3 in amino acids: CSARGHGSGANVLTF. DNA of the CDR3: TGCAGTGCTAGAGGACATGGCTCTGGGGCCAACGTCCTGACTTTC.

The chain employs TRBV2 and TRBJ1-2, with no clear D. The CDR3 extends over 14 amino acids. Between the trimmed V and J ends, which lost 0 bases and 0 bases, there was a span of 5 bases. The germline gives CDR1 SNHLY, CDR2 FYNNEI. The CDR3 spells CASSEARANYGYTF. The CDR3 region has the DNA TGTGCCAGCAGTGAAGCTAGGGCTAACTATGGCTACACCTTC.

This rearrangement joins TRBV5-1 to TRBJ2-1; 8 bases are shared with TRBD2. The CDR3 extends over 15 amino acids. V dropped 4 bases and J dropped 2; count of bases not matched to a gene: 5. Germline V lookup: CDR1 SGHRS, CDR2 YFSETQ. This chain's CDR3 is CASSQDGRAYNEQFF. The CDR3, as DNA: TGCGCCAGCAGCCAGGACGGGAGGGCCTACAATGAGCAGTTCTTC.

At least ten counts were recorded for this clonotype. The J gene is TRBJ2-1, the V gene TRBV7-8, with TRBD1 as a possible D gene (6 bases). This CDR3 spans 13 amino acids. Trimming stripped 5 bases from V and 8 bases from J, with 13 bases between. Germline V gene sequence: CDR1 SGHVS, CDR2 FQNEAQ. The CDR3 protein is CASSTYRVYEQFF. CDR3 coding DNA: TGTGCCAGCAGCACCTACAGGGTCTATGAGCAGTTCTTC.

This clonotype was found a few times. The rearrangement links TRBV6-2 or TRBV6-3 to TRBJ2-1, with no clear D. Germline values: CDR1 MNHEY, CDR2 SVGEGT. This CDR3 contains 15 residues. Trimming removed 2 bases at V and 0 bases at J, with 8 bases between. CDR3 nucleotides: TGTGCCAGCAGTTACACGGGCCTCTCCTACAATGAGCAGTTCTTC. It translates to CASSYTGLSYNEQFF.

This clonotype has at least ten counts. The chain carries TRBV19 and TRBJ1-2; D is uncertain. The germline V and J ends were trimmed by 5 bases and 4 bases, with 8 bases remaining between them. This CDR3 contains 12 residues. Germline lookup yields CDR1 LNHDA and CDR2 SQIVND (reference sequence). CDR3 DNA sequence: TGTGCCAGTAGTGCGGGGATCTATGGCTACACCTTC. Its translation: CASSAGIYGYTF. Combining the CDR3 with reference TRBV19 and TRBJ1-2 gives the whole variable domain DGGITQSPKYLFRKEGQNVTLSCEQNLNHDAMYWYRQDPGQGLRLIYYSQIVNDFQKGDIAEGYSVSREKKESFPLTVTSAQKNPTAFYLCASSAGIYGYTFGSGTRLTVV.

This clonotype has ten or more counts. The chain links TRBV5-5 to TRBJ2-1; 9 bases map to TRBD2. The J segment lost 4 bases and the V segment lost 6 bases, leaving 5 bases of the junction unmatched. Germline V gives CDR1 SGHKS, CDR2 YYEKEE (reference sequence). This CDR3 spans 14 amino acids. The CDR3 region is CASKRTSAYNEQFF. CDR3 DNA sequence: TGTGCCAGCAAGCGGACTAGCGCTTACAATGAGCAGTTCTTC.

This clonotype has only a few counts. The rearrangement joins TRBV4-3 to TRBJ2-1; D is ambiguous. There are 16 residues in the CDR3. V was cut by 0 bases and J by 15 bases, with 24 bases left in between. Germline CDR1 is LGHNA and CDR2 is YSLEER. CDR3 protein: CASSQDEAAAATWVFF. CDR3 nucleotide sequence: TGCGCCAGCAGCCAAGATGAGGCTGCCGCGGCCACCTGGGTGTTCTTC.

The sample holds many counts of this clonotype. J is TRBJ2-3 and V is TRBV7-9; perhaps D is TRBD1 or TRBD2 (5 bases each). Germline V gene data show CDR1 as SEHNR and CDR2 as FQNEAQ (reference sequence). The CDR3 spans 16 residues. V was clipped by 5 bases and J by 5 bases, with 20 bases between them. In nucleotides, the CDR3 is TGTGCCAGCAGCCCGGGACCCTCAGGCCTGGGAGATACGCAGTATTTT. Its translation: CASSPGPSGLGDTQYF.

Ten or more counts support this clonotype. The gene calls are TRBV20-1 and TRBJ2-5; D not resolved. The CDR3 extends over 13 amino acids. Trimming took off 5 bases at V and 1 base at J, with 11 bases between the two ends. Germline CDR1 and CDR2: DFQATT and SNEGSKA (reference sequence). The CDR3 DNA is TGCAGTGCTCTTACATGGAGCCAAGAGACCCAGTACTTC. Amino acids: CSALTWSQETQYF.

This clonotype was found many times. The V call is TRBV5-1, the J call TRBJ1-4, with a possible D match to TRBD1 (5 bases). There are 16 residues in the CDR3. Trimming shortened V by 1 base and J by 2 bases, and 12 bases separated the two germline ends. CDR1 is SGHRS, CDR2 YFSETQ, per germline. The CDR3 is CASSLQGRGTNEKLFF. DNA for the CDR3: TGCGCCAGCAGCTTGCAGGGAAGGGGCACTAATGAAAAACTGTTTTTT.

This clonotype has ten or more counts. The chain employs TRBV20-1 and TRBJ2-5; 7 bases line up with TRBD2. Germline CDR1 is DFQATT and CDR2 is SNEGSKA (reference sequence). The V gene end was trimmed by 3 bases and the J gene end by 2 bases; junction bases not matched to a gene: 9. The CDR3 loop spans 15 amino acids. CDR3 sequence reads: CSARPGRDSQETQYF. CDR3 DNA: TGCAGTGCTAGGCCGGGGAGGGACTCACAAGAGACCCAGTACTTC.

The chain uses TRBV28 and TRBJ2-3; 10 bases match TRBD2. J was trimmed by 4 bases and V by 2 bases; bases with no gene match: 3. CDR3 size: 15 residues. Germline CDR1 is MDHEN and CDR2 is SYDVKM. The CDR3 DNA reads as TGTGCCAGCAGTTTAGGGACTAGCGTGGCAGATACGCAGTATTTT. This gives the protein CASSLGTSVADTQYF.

In this sample, this clonotype turned up many times. This chain uses TRBV25-1 with TRBJ1-1, with 8 bases identical to TRBD1. Germline CDR1 is MGHDK and CDR2 is SYGVNS. The CDR3 loop spans 15 amino acids. J lost 2 bases, V lost 6 bases, and 8 bases had no gene match. The CDR3 nucleotides read TGTGCCAGCAGCCCCTCCGGGACAGGAAACACTGAAGCTTTCTTT. It yields the protein CASSPSGTGNTEAFF.

This clonotype showed up many times. J is TRBJ2-7 and V is TRBV7-6, with D uncertain. CDR1 is SGHVS, CDR2 FNYEAQ, per germline. The CDR3 runs to 12 residues. V was trimmed by 6 bases and J by 2 bases, leaving 8 bases between them. The CDR3 region has the DNA TGTGCCAGCAGTTCACGGACCTACGAGCAGTACTTC. As protein: CASSSRTYEQYF.

This clonotype came up many times. The chain has TRBV20-1 and TRBJ2-3, with 9 bases fitting TRBD1. V was pared by 6 bases and J by 2 bases, with 12 bases of the junction left unmatched. CDR1 and CDR2 (germline): DFQATT, SNEGSKA (reference sequence). This CDR3 region has 16 residues. CDR3 sequence: CSARNPGQGITDTQYF. In DNA, the CDR3 is TGCAGTGCCAGAAACCCGGGACAGGGAATCACAGATACGCAGTATTTT.

The gene calls are TRBV20-1 and TRBJ2-7; D may be TRBD1 (6 bases). Trimming left V 1 base short and J 6 bases short, with 16 bases between. Germline V gives CDR1 DFQATT, CDR2 SNEGSKA (reference sequence). CDR3 length equals 14 residues. The CDR3 DNA is TGCAGTGCTAGAGCCGACAGGCGGGCGGGCGAGCAGTACTTC. This gives the protein CSARADRRAGEQYF.

This clonotype has just a few counts. The chain uses TRBV20-1 and TRBJ1-5; TRBD1 might be the D (6 bases). This CDR3 spans 14 amino acids. Germline CDR1 and CDR2: DFQATT and SNEGSKA (reference sequence). Trimming left V 6 bases short and J 5 bases short, with 17 bases between. The CDR3 DNA is TGCAGTGCGCAAAGGGGGGGCAACGATCAGCCCCAGCATTTT. Translated: CSAQRGGNDQPQHF.

This clonotype was observed many times. V and J are TRBV2 and TRBJ2-3, with a possible D match to TRBD2 (5 bases). V gave up 10 bases and J gave up 6 bases, with 17 bases separating them. The CDR3 covers 13 residues. The V gene's germline CDR1 is SNHLY and CDR2 FYNNEI. This CDR3 reads CATCRRLWDTQYF. Written as DNA, the CDR3 is TGTGCCACGTGTCGGAGGCTCTGGGATACGCAGTATTTT. The full variable domain, completed using reference TRBV2 and TRBJ2-3, is EPEVTQTPSHQVTQMGQEVILRCVPISNHLYFYWYRQILGQKVEFLVSFYNNEISEKSEIFDDQFSVERPDGSNFTLKIRSTKLEDSAMYFCATCRRLWDTQYFGPGTRLTVL.

This clonotype appeared many times. This chain joins TRBV29-1 and TRBJ2-1, with TRBD2 identical over 8 bases. With 5 bases clipped from V and 5 bases from J, the junction kept 8 bases outside the gene matches. Germline CDR1 reads SQVTM; CDR2 reads ANQGSEA. This CDR3 has 14 residues. CDR3 region: CSVRGGRGNNEQFF. DNA of the CDR3: TGCAGCGTTCGGGGGGGGCGGGGCAACAATGAGCAGTTCTTC.

This clonotype was picked up many times. This rearrangement joins TRBV15 to TRBJ2-3, with D possibly matching TRBD1 (5 bases). Germline V CDR1 and CDR2: LNHNV, YYDKDF (reference sequence). V lost 8 bases to trimming and J lost 9 bases, with 12 bases between them. The CDR3 sequence is 11 residues long. The CDR3 loop is CATRTKGTQYF. The CDR3 bases are TGTGCCACCCGTACCAAGGGGACGCAGTATTTT.

This clonotype was seen ten or more times. The rearrangement links TRBV28 to TRBJ1-1; D ambiguous. V was clipped by 5 bases and J by 6 bases, with 19 bases between them. CDR1 is MDHEN, CDR2 SYDVKM, per germline. The CDR3 runs to 15 residues. Here the CDR3 reads CASSRALDTFPEAFF. In DNA form, the CDR3 reads TGTGCCAGCAGTCGTGCTCTAGACACTTTCCCTGAAGCTTTCTTT.

This clonotype was recorded many times. This chain connects TRBV29-1 to TRBJ2-2; no firm D call. V dropped 6 bases and J dropped 3 bases, with 11 bases sitting between them. The CDR3 is 13 residues long. The germline CDR1 and CDR2 sequences are SQVTM and ANQGSEA. CDR3 loop: CSVRLRDTGELFF. DNA for the CDR3: TGCAGCGTCCGCCTTCGGGACACCGGGGAGCTGTTTTTT.

The table lists this clonotype with many counts. The chain employs TRBV5-4 and TRBJ2-3, with TRBD2 matching over 11 bases. This CDR3 region has 15 residues. V trimming: 1 base; J trimming: 6 bases; junction bases outside the gene matches: 4. Per germline, CDR1 SGHNT and CDR2 YYREEE (reference sequence). CDR3 protein: CASSLTSGRMDTQYF. The CDR3 coding sequence is TGTGCCAGCAGCTTGACTAGCGGGAGAATGGATACGCAGTATTTT.

CDR3 nucleotides: TGTGCCAGCAGCTTAGAGGGGGGACTTGGCTACACCTTC. The encoded protein is CASSLEGGLGYTF. The chain links TRBV7-6 to TRBJ1-2; tentative D call: TRBD1 (6 bases). Germline V gene data show CDR1 as SGHVS and CDR2 as FNYEAQ. The CDR3 contains 13 residues. V was trimmed by 1 base and J by 7 bases, leaving 10 bases between them.

This clonotype has at least ten counts. V gene TRBV20-1 combines with J gene TRBJ2-3; D not certain. Germline loops: CDR1 DFQATT, CDR2 SNEGSKA (reference sequence). The CDR3 length is 15 residues. V was pared by 2 bases and J by 0 bases, with 12 bases between. Here the CDR3 DNA reads TGCAGTGCTAGATCCGACACATACAGCACAGATACGCAGTATTTT. Protein: CSARSDTYSTDTQYF.